These T cell receptor beta chains were read from a single sample in a study of beta chain features in type 1 diabetes. The repertoire was sequenced with immunoSEQ multiplex PCR; TCRdb's copy has only in-frame clones and lacks some. The table records 900,000 or so clones, about a sixth of them present only once. The sequencing sample was made of naive CD4+ T cells from blood. The receptors were gathered from a woman under 30 in good health. Each CDR3 is given with its conserved first and last residue. The D gene is left open where the match is weak. The size entry is marked missing in some rows and otherwise reads once, few, many or a size class.

d_call: NA
clone_size: NA
j_call: TRBJ2-1
v_call: TRBV7-6
cdr3_nt: TGTGCCAGCAGCTTGTATGGCTCTCAGTTCTTC
cdr3_aa: CASSLYGSQFF

d_call: NA
clone_size: NA
j_call: TRBJ2-5
v_call: TRBV5-1
cdr3_nt: TGCGCCAGCAGCCAAGGGAATAGGCAAGAGACCCAGTACTTC
cdr3_aa: CASSQGNRQETQYF

d_call: NA
clone_size: few
j_call: TRBJ2-1
v_call: TRBV7-2
cdr3_nt: TGTGCCAGCGGGGAGAACTCGGAGCAGTTCTTC
cdr3_aa: CASGENSEQFF

d_call: NA
clone_size: NA
j_call: TRBJ2-3
v_call: TRBV18
cdr3_nt: TGTGCCAGCTCACGGGCCGCTAGCACAGATACGCAGTATTTT
cdr3_aa: CASSRAASTDTQYF

d_call: NA
clone_size: few
j_call: TRBJ1-2
v_call: TRBV7-2
cdr3_nt: TGTGCCAGCAGCTTAGTTGGGACTACGCCAAACTATGGCTACACCTTC
cdr3_aa: CASSLVGTTPNYGYTF

d_call: NA
clone_size: few
j_call: TRBJ2-1
v_call: TRBV11-2
cdr3_nt: TGTGCCAGCAGCCCCAGTGGGGTTACAATGATGCAGTTCTTC
cdr3_aa: CASSPSGVTMMQFF

d_call: NA
clone_size: few
j_call: TRBJ2-2
v_call: TRBV2
cdr3_nt: TGTGCCAGCAGCGCACAGGGTTGGTCTGGGGAGCTGTTTTTT
cdr3_aa: CASSAQGWSGELFF

d_call: NA
clone_size: NA
j_call: TRBJ1-4
v_call: TRBV4-3
cdr3_nt: TGCGCCAGCAGCCAAGAAGGGGACGGGAATGAAAAACTGTTTTTT
cdr3_aa: CASSQEGDGNEKLFF

d_call: TRBD1
clone_size: few
j_call: TRBJ2-5
v_call: TRBV6-5
cdr3_nt: TGTGCCAGCAGTTACTCGACAGGGCAAGAGACCCAGTACTTC
cdr3_aa: CASSYSTGQETQYF

d_call: TRBD2
clone_size: NA
j_call: TRBJ2-1
v_call: TRBV5-1
cdr3_nt: TGCGCCAGCAGCAAAGCCCTACTAGCGGAAGAGCAGTTCTTC
cdr3_aa: CASSKALLAEEQFF

d_call: NA
clone_size: few
j_call: TRBJ1-2
v_call: TRBV7-9
cdr3_nt: TGTGCCAGCAGCAAGACACATGGCTACACCTTC
cdr3_aa: CASSKTHGYTF

d_call: TRBD1
clone_size: few
j_call: TRBJ1-1
v_call: TRBV2
cdr3_nt: TGTGCCACCACGGGACAGGGGGCGCGTGAAGCTTTCTTT
cdr3_aa: CATTGQGAREAFF

d_call: NA
clone_size: NA
j_call: TRBJ2-7
v_call: TRBV6-5
cdr3_nt: TGTGCCAGCACCTCGTGGGGCCGGTCCTACGAGCAGTACTTC
cdr3_aa: CASTSWGRSYEQYF

d_call: TRBD2
clone_size: NA
j_call: TRBJ2-2
v_call: TRBV27
cdr3_nt: TGTGCCAGCAGGGGGGGGACTAGCGGGACGAACACCGGGGAGCTGTTTTTT
cdr3_aa: CASRGGTSGTNTGELFF

d_call: NA
clone_size: NA
j_call: TRBJ1-3
v_call: TRBV7-9
cdr3_nt: TGTGCCAGCAGCTCACAGGGTGTCTCTGGAAACACCATATATTTT
cdr3_aa: CASSSQGVSGNTIYF

d_call: TRBD1
clone_size: few
j_call: TRBJ1-1
v_call: TRBV28
cdr3_nt: TGTGCCAGCAGCCCCGGACAGGGAAGGACTGAAGCTTTCTTT
cdr3_aa: CASSPGQGRTEAFF

d_call: NA
clone_size: NA
j_call: TRBJ2-3
v_call: TRBV7-9
cdr3_nt: TGTGCCAGCAGCTTCTCCCCCAGTACAGATACGCAGTATTTT
cdr3_aa: CASSFSPSTDTQYF

d_call: TRBD2
clone_size: NA
j_call: TRBJ2-2
v_call: TRBV4-2
cdr3_nt: TGTGCCAGCAGTCGCTCCGCGGCGGGAGGGCGGACAACCGGGGAGCTGTTTTTT
cdr3_aa: CASSRSAAGGRTTGELFF

d_call: NA
clone_size: NA
j_call: TRBJ2-5
v_call: TRBV5-6
cdr3_nt: TGTGCCAGCGGAGGGGGTCGGAGGGTACAAGAGACCCAGTACTTC
cdr3_aa: CASGGGRRVQETQYF

d_call: NA
clone_size: NA
j_call: TRBJ1-5
v_call: TRBV28
cdr3_nt: TGTGCCAGCAGTCCGTGGAAAATTCAGGAAAGGTTCGGTCAGCCCCAGCATTTT
cdr3_aa: CASSPWKIQERFGQPQHF

d_call: TRBD1
clone_size: NA
j_call: TRBJ2-1
v_call: TRBV10-3
cdr3_nt: TGTGCCATCAGCCGGGACAGGGGGCTCAATGAGCAGTTCTTC
cdr3_aa: CAISRDRGLNEQFF

d_call: NA
clone_size: NA
j_call: TRBJ1-4
v_call: TRBV13
cdr3_nt: TGTGCCAGCAGCTTATTTCGAAGGGGGTTTAATGAAAAACTGTTTTTT
cdr3_aa: CASSLFRRGFNEKLFF

d_call: NA
clone_size: few
j_call: TRBJ2-3
v_call: TRBV28
cdr3_nt: TGTGCCAGCAGCAAACCTCGGCTCCGGGACGCAACAGATACGCAGTATTTT
cdr3_aa: CASSKPRLRDATDTQYF

d_call: NA
clone_size: few
j_call: TRBJ1-1
v_call: TRBV7-2
cdr3_nt: TGTGCCAGCAGCGGGTGGGAGAACACTGAAGCTTTCTTT
cdr3_aa: CASSGWENTEAFF

d_call: TRBD2
clone_size: NA
j_call: TRBJ2-7
v_call: TRBV2
cdr3_nt: TGTGCCAGCAACAAAAACGGACTAGCGGGAGACGAGCAGTACTTC
cdr3_aa: CASNKNGLAGDEQYF

d_call: NA
clone_size: few
j_call: TRBJ1-3
v_call: TRBV2
cdr3_nt: TGTGCCAGCAGCCAGGGACTTAGCTCTGGAAACACCATATATTTT
cdr3_aa: CASSQGLSSGNTIYF

d_call: NA
clone_size: NA
j_call: TRBJ1-5
v_call: TRBV5-4
cdr3_nt: TGTGCCAGCAGCCAAGGTTTAAGGGGTGGCCGCAATCAGCCCCAGCATTTT
cdr3_aa: CASSQGLRGGRNQPQHF

d_call: NA
clone_size: NA
j_call: TRBJ2-7
v_call: TRBV18
cdr3_nt: TGTGCCAGCTCACCCTCTGTGGCTCGCTACGAGCAGTACTTC
cdr3_aa: CASSPSVARYEQYF

d_call: TRBD2
clone_size: NA
j_call: TRBJ2-2
v_call: TRBV28
cdr3_nt: TGTGCCAGCAGTTTAGGCGGGAGAAACACCGGGGAGCTGTTTTTT
cdr3_aa: CASSLGGRNTGELFF

d_call: TRBD1
clone_size: few
j_call: TRBJ2-1
v_call: TRBV18
cdr3_nt: TGTGCCAGCTCACCGGGACAGTACAATGAGCAGTTCTTC
cdr3_aa: CASSPGQYNEQFF

d_call: NA
clone_size: NA
j_call: TRBJ1-5
v_call: TRBV6-5
cdr3_nt: TGTGCCAGCAGTTACTTGGGTCAGCCCCAGCATTTT
cdr3_aa: CASSYLGQPQHF

d_call: NA
clone_size: NA
j_call: TRBJ1-5
v_call: TRBV18
cdr3_nt: TGTGCCAGCTCACCAAGCGGGGATCAGCCCCAGCATTTT
cdr3_aa: CASSPSGDQPQHF

d_call: NA
clone_size: once
j_call: TRBJ1-5
v_call: TRBV28
cdr3_nt: TGTGCCAGCAGTTTGTTCAGGAATCAGCCCCAGCATTTT
cdr3_aa: CASSLFRNQPQHF

d_call: NA
clone_size: few
j_call: TRBJ1-1
v_call: TRBV2
cdr3_nt: TGTGCCAGCAGTGAAGATGTGGGGATAGTCGCTTTCTTT
cdr3_aa: CASSEDVGIVAFF

d_call: NA
clone_size: few
j_call: TRBJ1-3
v_call: TRBV25-1
cdr3_nt: TGTGCCAGCAGTGCGGCTGGAAACACCATATATTTT
cdr3_aa: CASSAAGNTIYF

d_call: NA
clone_size: few
j_call: TRBJ2-1
v_call: TRBV14
cdr3_nt: TGTGCCAGCAGCCAAGTTGGCGGCTACAATGAGCAGTTCTTC
cdr3_aa: CASSQVGGYNEQFF

d_call: NA
clone_size: few
j_call: TRBJ2-3
v_call: TRBV7-8
cdr3_nt: TGTGCCAGCAGTCCGGGACTCGCAGATACGCAGTATTTT
cdr3_aa: CASSPGLADTQYF

d_call: NA
clone_size: few
j_call: TRBJ2-2
v_call: TRBV5-1
cdr3_nt: TGCGCCAGCAGCTTGGTCCTTTGGACCGGGGAGCTGTTTTTT
cdr3_aa: CASSLVLWTGELFF

d_call: NA
clone_size: NA
j_call: TRBJ1-1
v_call: TRBV14
cdr3_nt: TGTGCCAGCAGCCCCCCCCGGAGGGGACATGAAGCTTTCTTT
cdr3_aa: CASSPPRRGHEAFF

d_call: TRBD1
clone_size: few
j_call: TRBJ2-5
v_call: TRBV6-5
cdr3_nt: TGTGCCAGCAGTTACACCTGGACAGGGGGGACGGAGACCCAGTACTTC
cdr3_aa: CASSYTWTGGTETQYF

d_call: TRBD2
clone_size: NA
j_call: TRBJ2-1
v_call: TRBV11-2
cdr3_nt: TGTGCCAGCAGCTTAGGTACTAGCGGGAGCAATGAGCAGTTCTTC
cdr3_aa: CASSLGTSGSNEQFF